This T cell receptor (beta chain) derives from a study of read filtering for tumor transcriptome and immune sequencing. Study context: Revised staging placed roughly eight patients in R-ISS I, 15 to 20 in II, roughly 7 in III. Findings and limits, study-wide: IR-seq captured clonotypes deeper and more reliably than RNA-seq. In IR-seq, single-read clonotypes were about 80% of clonotypes but around 3.2% of reads. Dropping single-read clonotypes raised IR-seq and RNA-seq shared-clonotype correlation.

This CDR3 is 10 amino acids long. In germline, CDR1 is MDHEN, CDR2 SYDVKM. Trimming removed 3 bases at V and 6 bases at J, with 3 bases between. Molecular barcoded adaptors covering alpha/delta and beta/gamma chains were used on around 400 ng RNA. A single record per CDR3 protein comes from TCRdb applying MiXCR to the reads. Among 39,000 or so distinct CDR3 sequences listed, over 10% were seen once. This clonotype showed up many times. Its antigen remains unidentified. Specimen: a population of CD138-negative cells sorted from bone marrow. The TCR comes from a donor at least 40 years old with multiple myeloma. V and J are TRBV28 and TRBJ2-7; D is uncertain. In DNA form, the CDR3 reads TGTGCCAGCAGTTTGTCCGAGCAGTACTTC. It codes for CASSLSEQYF.